The subject of this entry is one T cell receptor (beta chain). As yet, its antigen is unknown. These data come from a study of cytomegalovirus exposure and HLA in healthy donors. Whole-study findings and limits: The authors later found TCR association rates varying by HLA locus, with DRB1 most and HLA-C fewest. Accurate HLA-A and HLA-B prediction from TCR beta sequences was reported for most subjects. Rare sequences made up most TCRs, while some public TCRs were found in many donors. The classifier reportedly diagnosed cytomegalovirus status with high sensitivity and specificity.

PCR amplification relied on 60 Vbeta primers (plus 13 Jbeta primers). Data came from immunoSEQ multiplex PCR; TCRdb stores just in-frame clones and leaves some out. Here the sample spans around 160,000 clones, roughly four fifths being singletons. CDR1 and CDR2 (germline): SEHNR, FQNEAQ (reference sequence). This CDR3 spans 15 amino acids. With 0 bases clipped from V and 4 bases from J, the junction kept 1 base outside the gene matches. The sequence came from a man aged 50 or older in good health and CMV-seropositive. Sequences were obtained from PBMCs. The chain joins TRBV7-9 to TRBJ2-1, with 9 bases lining up with TRBD2. CDR3: CASSLASGGYNEQFF. In DNA, the CDR3 is TGTGCCAGCAGCTTAGCTAGCGGGGGATACAATGAGCAGTTCTTC.